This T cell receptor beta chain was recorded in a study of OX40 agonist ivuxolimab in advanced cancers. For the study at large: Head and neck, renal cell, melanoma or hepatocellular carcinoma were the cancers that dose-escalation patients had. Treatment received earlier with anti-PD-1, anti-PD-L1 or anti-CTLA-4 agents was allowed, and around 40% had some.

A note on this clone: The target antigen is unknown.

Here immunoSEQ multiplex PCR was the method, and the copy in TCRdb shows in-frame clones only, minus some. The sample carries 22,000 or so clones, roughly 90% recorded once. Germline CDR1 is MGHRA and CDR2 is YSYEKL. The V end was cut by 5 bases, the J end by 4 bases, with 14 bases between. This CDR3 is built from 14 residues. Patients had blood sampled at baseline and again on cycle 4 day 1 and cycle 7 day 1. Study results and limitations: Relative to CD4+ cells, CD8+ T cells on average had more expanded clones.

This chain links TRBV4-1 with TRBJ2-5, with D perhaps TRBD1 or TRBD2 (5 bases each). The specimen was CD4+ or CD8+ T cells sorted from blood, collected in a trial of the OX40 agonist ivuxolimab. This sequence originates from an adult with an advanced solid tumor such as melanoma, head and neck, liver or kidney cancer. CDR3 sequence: CASSMPGDGETQYF. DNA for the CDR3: TGCGCCAGCAGCATGCCCGGGGACGGAGAGACCCAGTACTTC.